This entry describes one TCR beta chain. There are 12 residues in the CDR3. The ends were cut back, 0 bases at V and 10 bases at J, with 9 bases in the middle. Germline CDR1 is SGHAT and CDR2 is FQNNGV. The source of the sample is a study of CD8 T cells in Susac syndrome. Reverse transcription used about 0.45 to 1 ug RNA and random hexamers. immunoSEQ multiplex PCR amplified TCR beta CDR3 across 54 Vbeta, 13 Jbeta. TCRdb processed the immunoSEQ multiplex PCR reads anew with MiXCR; each CDR3 protein has one entry. The sample consists of 45,000 to 55,000 distinct CDR3 sequences, 80% to 95% of them appearing once. Controls were age- and sex-matched healthy donors.

The clonotype originates from a human donor in good health. The J gene is TRBJ1-1, the V gene TRBV11-2; D is ambiguous. Material for sequencing was CD8+ T cells from PBMCs. The CDR3 is CASSLDGEGAFF. The CDR3 coding sequence is TGTGCCAGCAGCTTAGACGGGGAAGGAGCTTTCTTT.